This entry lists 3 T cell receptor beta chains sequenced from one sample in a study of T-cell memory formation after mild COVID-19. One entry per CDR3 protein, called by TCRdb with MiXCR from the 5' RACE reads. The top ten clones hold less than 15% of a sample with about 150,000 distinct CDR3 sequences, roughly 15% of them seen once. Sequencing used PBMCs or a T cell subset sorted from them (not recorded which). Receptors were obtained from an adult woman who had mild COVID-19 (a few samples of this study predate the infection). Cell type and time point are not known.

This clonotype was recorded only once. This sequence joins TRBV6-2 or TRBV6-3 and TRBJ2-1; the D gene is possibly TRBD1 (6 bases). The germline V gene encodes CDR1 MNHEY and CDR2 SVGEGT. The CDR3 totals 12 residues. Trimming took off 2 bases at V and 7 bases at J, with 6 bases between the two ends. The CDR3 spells CASSYTGNEQFF. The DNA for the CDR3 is TGTGCCAGCAGTTACACAGGGAATGAGCAGTTCTTC.

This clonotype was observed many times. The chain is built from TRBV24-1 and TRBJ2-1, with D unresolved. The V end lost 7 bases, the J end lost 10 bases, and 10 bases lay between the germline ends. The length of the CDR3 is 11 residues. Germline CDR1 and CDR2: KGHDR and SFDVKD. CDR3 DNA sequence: TGTGCCACCAGCAGCCCGAGGGAGCAGTTCTTC. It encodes CATSSPREQFF.

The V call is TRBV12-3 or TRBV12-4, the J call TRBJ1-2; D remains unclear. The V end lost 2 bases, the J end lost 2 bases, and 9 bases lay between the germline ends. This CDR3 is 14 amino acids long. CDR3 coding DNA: TGTGCCAGCAGTTTAAGGAACCCAAACTATGGCTACACCTTC. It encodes CASSLRNPNYGYTF.